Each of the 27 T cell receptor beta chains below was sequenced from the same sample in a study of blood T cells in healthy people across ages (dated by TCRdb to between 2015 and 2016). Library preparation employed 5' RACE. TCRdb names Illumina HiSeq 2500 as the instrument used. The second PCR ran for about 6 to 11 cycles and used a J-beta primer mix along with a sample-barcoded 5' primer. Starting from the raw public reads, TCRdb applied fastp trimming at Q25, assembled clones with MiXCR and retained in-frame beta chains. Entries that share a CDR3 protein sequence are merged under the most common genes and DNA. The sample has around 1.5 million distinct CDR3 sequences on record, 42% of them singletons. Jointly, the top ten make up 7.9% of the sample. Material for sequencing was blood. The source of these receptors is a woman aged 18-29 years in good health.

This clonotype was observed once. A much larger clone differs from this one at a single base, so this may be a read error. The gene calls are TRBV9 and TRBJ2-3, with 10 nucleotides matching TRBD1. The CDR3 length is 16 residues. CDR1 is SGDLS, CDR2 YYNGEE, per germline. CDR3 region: CASSVAEGQGTETQYF. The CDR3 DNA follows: TGTGCCAGCAGCGTAGCGGAGGGACAGGGGACAGAGACGCAGTATTTT.

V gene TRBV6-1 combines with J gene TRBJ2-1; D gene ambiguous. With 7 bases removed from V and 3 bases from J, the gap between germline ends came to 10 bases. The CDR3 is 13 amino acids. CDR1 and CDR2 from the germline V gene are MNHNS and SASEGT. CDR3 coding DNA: TGTGCCAGCATGAAAGGGAACTACAATGAGCAGTTCTTC. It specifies CASMKGNYNEQFF.

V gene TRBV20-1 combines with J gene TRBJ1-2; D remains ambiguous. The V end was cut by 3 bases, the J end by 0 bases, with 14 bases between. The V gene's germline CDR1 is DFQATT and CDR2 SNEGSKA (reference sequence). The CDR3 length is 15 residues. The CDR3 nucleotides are TGCAGTGCTAGCCCCGGGCAGGAGCCTAACTATGGCTACACCTTC. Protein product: CSASPGQEPNYGYTF.

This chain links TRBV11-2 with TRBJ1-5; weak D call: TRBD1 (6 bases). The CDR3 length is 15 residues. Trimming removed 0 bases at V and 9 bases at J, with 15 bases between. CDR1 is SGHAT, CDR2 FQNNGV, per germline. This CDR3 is CASSLDQSGDAPQHF. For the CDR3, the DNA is TGTGCCAGCAGCTTAGATCAGTCAGGGGATGCGCCCCAGCATTTT.

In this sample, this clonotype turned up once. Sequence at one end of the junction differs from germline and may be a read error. The CDR3 bases are TGTGCTAGCAGTTCCCACCGGGACAGTAATACGCAGTATTTT. Protein sequence: CASSSHRDSNTQYF. This chain links TRBV7-7 with TRBJ2-3; TRBD1 aligns across 7 bases. The length of the CDR3 is 14 residues. Germline CDR1 and CDR2: SSHAT and FNYEAQ (reference sequence).

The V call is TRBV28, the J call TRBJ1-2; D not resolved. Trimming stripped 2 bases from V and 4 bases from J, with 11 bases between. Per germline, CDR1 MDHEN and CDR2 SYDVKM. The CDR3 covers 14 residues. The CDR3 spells CASSLTRGFYGYTF. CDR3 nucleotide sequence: TGTGCCAGCAGTTTAACACGGGGTTTCTATGGCTACACCTTC.

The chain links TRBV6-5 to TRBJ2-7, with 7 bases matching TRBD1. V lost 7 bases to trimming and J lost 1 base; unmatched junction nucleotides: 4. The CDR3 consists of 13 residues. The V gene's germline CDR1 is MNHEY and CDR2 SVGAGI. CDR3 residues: CASTATGSYEQYF. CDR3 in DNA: TGTGCCAGCACCGCGACAGGGTCCTACGAGCAGTACTTC.

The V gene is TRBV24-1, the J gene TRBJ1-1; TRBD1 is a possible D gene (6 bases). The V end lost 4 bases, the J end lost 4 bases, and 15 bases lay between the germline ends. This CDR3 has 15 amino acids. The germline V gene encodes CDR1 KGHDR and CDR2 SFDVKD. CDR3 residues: CATSDPRGGGTEAFF. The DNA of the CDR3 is TGTGCCACCAGTGACCCCAGGGGCGGGGGCACTGAAGCTTTCTTT.

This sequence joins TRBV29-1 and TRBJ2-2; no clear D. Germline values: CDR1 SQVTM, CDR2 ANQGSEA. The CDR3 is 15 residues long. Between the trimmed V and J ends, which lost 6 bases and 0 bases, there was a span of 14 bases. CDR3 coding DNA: TGCAGCGTGACCAGTGAGGCCACGAACACCGGGGAGCTGTTTTTT. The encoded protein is CSVTSEATNTGELFF.

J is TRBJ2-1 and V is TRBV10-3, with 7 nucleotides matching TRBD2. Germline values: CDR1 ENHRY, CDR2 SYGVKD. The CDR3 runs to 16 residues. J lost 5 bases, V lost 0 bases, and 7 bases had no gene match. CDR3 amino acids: CAISESTGGGDNEQFF. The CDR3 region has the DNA TGTGCCATCAGTGAGTCGACTGGCGGGGGAGACAATGAGCAGTTCTTC.

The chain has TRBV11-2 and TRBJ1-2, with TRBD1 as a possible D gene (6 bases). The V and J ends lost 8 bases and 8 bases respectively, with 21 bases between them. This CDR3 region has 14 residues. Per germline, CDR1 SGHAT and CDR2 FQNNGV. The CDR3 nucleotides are TGTGCCAGCCGACGTCCCGGGGGCGCTGAAGGCTACACCTTC. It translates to CASRRPGGAEGYTF.

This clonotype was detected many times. The CDR3: CASSPRDSFYEQYF. CDR3 sequence (DNA): TGTGCCAGCAGCCCGCGGGACTCCTTCTACGAGCAGTACTTC. The gene calls are TRBV7-2 and TRBJ2-7; tentatively, D is TRBD2 (6 bases). The CDR3 has 14 amino acids. The germline gives CDR1 SGHTA, CDR2 FQGNSA. V was pared by 5 bases and J by 3 bases, with 14 bases between. Together with reference TRBV7-2 and TRBJ2-7, the CDR3 gives the full variable domain: GAGVSQSPSNKVTEKGKDVELRCDPISGHTALYWYRQSLGQGLEFLIYFQGNSAPDKSGLPSDRFSAERTGGSVSTLTIQRTQQEDSAVYLCASSPRDSFYEQYFGPGTRLTVT.

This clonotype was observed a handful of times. The CDR3 spells CASSFTPRGDTQYF. The CDR3 DNA reads TGTGCCAGCAGTTTTACCCCGAGGGGAGATACGCAGTATTTT. The chain employs TRBV6-1 and TRBJ2-3; the D call may be TRBD1 or TRBD2 (5 bases each). The V and J ends lost 5 bases and 5 bases respectively, with 14 bases between them. Per germline, CDR1 MNHNS and CDR2 SASEGT. This CDR3 is built from 14 residues.

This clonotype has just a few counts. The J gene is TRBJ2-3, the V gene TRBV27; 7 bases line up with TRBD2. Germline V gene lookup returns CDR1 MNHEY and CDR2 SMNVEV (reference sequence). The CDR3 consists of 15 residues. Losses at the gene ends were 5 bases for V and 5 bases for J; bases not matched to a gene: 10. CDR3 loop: CASSPIAGEVDTQYF. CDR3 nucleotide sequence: TGTGCCAGCAGTCCTATAGCGGGCGAGGTAGATACGCAGTATTTT.

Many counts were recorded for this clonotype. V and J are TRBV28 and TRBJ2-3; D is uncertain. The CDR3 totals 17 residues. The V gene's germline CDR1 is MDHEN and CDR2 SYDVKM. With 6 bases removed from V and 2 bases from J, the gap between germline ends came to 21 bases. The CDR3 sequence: CASSLLWAGSNTDTQYF. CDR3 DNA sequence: TGTGCCAGCAGCTTACTTTGGGCCGGATCGAACACAGATACGCAGTATTTT.

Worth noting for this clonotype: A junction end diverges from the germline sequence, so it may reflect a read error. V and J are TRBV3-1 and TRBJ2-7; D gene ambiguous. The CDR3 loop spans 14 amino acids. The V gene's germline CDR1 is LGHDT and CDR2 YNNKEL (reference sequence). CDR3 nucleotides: TGTGCCTGCAGCCAAGACGGGCTCCCCTACGAGCAGTACTTC. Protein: CACSQDGLPYEQYF.

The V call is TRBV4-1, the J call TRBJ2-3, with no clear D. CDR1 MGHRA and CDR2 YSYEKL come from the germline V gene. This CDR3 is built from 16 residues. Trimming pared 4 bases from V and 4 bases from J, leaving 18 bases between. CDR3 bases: TGCGCCAGCAGCCCACCCCTAACCCCGCTGGCAGATACGCAGTATTTT. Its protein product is CASSPPLTPLADTQYF.

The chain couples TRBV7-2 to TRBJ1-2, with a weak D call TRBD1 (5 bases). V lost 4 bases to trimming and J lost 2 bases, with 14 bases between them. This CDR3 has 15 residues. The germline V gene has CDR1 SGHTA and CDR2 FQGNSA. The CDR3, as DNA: TGTGCCAGCAGCTCCTCTTCGGGGGAAAACTATGGCTACACCTTC. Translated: CASSSSSGENYGYTF.

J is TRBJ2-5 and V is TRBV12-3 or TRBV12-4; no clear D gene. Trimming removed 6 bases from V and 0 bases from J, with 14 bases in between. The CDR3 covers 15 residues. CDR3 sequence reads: CASSPPRRYQETQYF. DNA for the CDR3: TGTGCCAGCAGCCCGCCCCGGCGGTACCAAGAGACCCAGTACTTC.

CDR3 region: CASSSGLVGPAGELFF. The CDR3 DNA sequence: TGCGCCAGCAGCTCCGGACTAGTCGGGCCCGCCGGGGAGCTGTTTTTT. This chain links TRBV5-1 with TRBJ2-2, with 7 positions matching TRBD2. After removal of 3 bases from V and 6 bases from J, the junction contained 11 bases not matched to a gene. Germline V gives CDR1 SGHRS, CDR2 YFSETQ. The CDR3 covers 16 residues.

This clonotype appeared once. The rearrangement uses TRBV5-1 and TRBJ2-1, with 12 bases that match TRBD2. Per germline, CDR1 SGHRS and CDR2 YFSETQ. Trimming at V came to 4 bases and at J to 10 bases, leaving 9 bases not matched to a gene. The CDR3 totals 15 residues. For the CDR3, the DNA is TGCGCCAGCAGCCCAGGACTAGCGGGGAGAAGGGAGCAGTTCTTC. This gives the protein CASSPGLAGRREQFF.

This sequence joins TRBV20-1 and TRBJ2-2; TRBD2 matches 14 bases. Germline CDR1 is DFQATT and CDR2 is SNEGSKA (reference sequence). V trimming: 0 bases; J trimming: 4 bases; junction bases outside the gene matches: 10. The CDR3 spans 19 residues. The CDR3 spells CSARDSRGLAGVTTGELFF. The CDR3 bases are TGCAGTGCTAGAGATTCAAGGGGACTAGCGGGGGTTACCACCGGGGAGCTGTTTTTT.

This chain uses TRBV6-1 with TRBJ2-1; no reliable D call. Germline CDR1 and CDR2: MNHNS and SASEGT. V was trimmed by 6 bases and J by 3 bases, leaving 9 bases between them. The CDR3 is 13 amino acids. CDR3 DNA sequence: TGTGCCAGCAGACTGGCAGACTACAATGAGCAGTTCTTC. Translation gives CASRLADYNEQFF.

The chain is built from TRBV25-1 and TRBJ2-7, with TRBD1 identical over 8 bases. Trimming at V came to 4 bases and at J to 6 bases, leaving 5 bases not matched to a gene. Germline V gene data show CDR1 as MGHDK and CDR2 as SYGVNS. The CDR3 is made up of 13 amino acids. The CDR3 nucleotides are TGTGCCAGCAGTGGACGGACAGGGCGCGAGCAGTACTTC. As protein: CASSGRTGREQYF.

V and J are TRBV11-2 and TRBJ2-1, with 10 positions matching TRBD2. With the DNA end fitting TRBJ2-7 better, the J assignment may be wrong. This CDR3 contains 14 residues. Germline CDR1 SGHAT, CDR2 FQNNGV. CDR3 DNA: TGTGCCAGCAGGACCATAGCGGGGGGAAATGAGCAGTACTTC. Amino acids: CASRTIAGGNEQYF.

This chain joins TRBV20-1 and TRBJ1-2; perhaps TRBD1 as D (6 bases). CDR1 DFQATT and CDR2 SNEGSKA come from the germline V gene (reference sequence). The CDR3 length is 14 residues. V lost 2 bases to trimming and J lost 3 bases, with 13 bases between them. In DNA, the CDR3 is TGCAGTGCTAGAACGGGGTCAGGGGACTATGGCTACACCTTC. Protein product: CSARTGSGDYGYTF.

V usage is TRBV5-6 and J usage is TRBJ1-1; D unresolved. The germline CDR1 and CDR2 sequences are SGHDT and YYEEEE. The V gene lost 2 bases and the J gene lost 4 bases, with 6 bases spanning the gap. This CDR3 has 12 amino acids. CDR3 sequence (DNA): TGTGCCAGCAGCTTTTCCGTCACTGAAGCTTTCTTT. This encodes CASSFSVTEAFF.